A single T cell receptor (beta chain) is shown here with its context. Its antigen remains unidentified. This sample was included in a study of STAT5B mutations in CD4+ large granular lymphocyte leukemia. Study-level results: Main leukemic clonotypes were patient-specific, but more than 20% appeared at low frequency elsewhere. The CD4+ versus CD8+ T-LGLL clonality difference may reflect limited sample size. Compared with healthy controls (2/35), patient top clones favored TRBV06 (8/27).

V was shortened by 0 bases and J by 6 bases, with 12 bases between the two germline ends. Germline V gene lookup returns CDR1 MNHNY and CDR2 SVGAGI (reference sequence). There are 15 residues in the CDR3. The data were produced by immunoSEQ multiplex PCR, yet TCRdb's version contains in-frame clones alone and is incomplete. This table has about 38,000 clones, roughly 85% appearing once. Sequenced input: CD4+ T cells from blood buffy coats. This sequence joins TRBV6-6 and TRBJ1-5; perhaps TRBD1 as D (6 bases). This sequence was found in a human donor in good health. The CDR3 sequence: CASSYSAAGAQPQHF. CDR3 nucleotide sequence: TGTGCCAGCAGTTACTCAGCGGCGGGGGCTCAGCCCCAGCATTTT.